This T cell receptor (beta chain) was recovered during a study of T-cell memory formation after mild COVID-19. This clonotype appeared a few times. What it binds is unknown. Whole-study results and caveats: Of the contracting clones, CD4+ ones lay mainly in CM and EM, and CD8+ ones in EMRA.

CDR3 length: 13 residues. V gave up 4 bases and J gave up 9 bases; unmatched junction bases: 5. Per germline, CDR1 KGHDR and CDR2 SFDVKD. TCRdb fed the 5' RACE reads into MiXCR, producing one record per CDR3 protein. The data contain approximately 300,000 distinct CDR3 sequences, about 15% of them singletons. V and J are TRBV24-1 and TRBJ2-1; 7 bases match TRBD2. Source material: PBMCs or a T cell subset sorted from them (not recorded which). This sequence was found in a man aged 18-30 years who had mild COVID-19 (a few samples of this study predate the infection). Cell type and time point are not known. In DNA, the CDR3 is TGTGCCACCAGTGAGTGGAAGCGGGGTGAGCAGTTCTTC. The encoded protein is CATSEWKRGEQFF.